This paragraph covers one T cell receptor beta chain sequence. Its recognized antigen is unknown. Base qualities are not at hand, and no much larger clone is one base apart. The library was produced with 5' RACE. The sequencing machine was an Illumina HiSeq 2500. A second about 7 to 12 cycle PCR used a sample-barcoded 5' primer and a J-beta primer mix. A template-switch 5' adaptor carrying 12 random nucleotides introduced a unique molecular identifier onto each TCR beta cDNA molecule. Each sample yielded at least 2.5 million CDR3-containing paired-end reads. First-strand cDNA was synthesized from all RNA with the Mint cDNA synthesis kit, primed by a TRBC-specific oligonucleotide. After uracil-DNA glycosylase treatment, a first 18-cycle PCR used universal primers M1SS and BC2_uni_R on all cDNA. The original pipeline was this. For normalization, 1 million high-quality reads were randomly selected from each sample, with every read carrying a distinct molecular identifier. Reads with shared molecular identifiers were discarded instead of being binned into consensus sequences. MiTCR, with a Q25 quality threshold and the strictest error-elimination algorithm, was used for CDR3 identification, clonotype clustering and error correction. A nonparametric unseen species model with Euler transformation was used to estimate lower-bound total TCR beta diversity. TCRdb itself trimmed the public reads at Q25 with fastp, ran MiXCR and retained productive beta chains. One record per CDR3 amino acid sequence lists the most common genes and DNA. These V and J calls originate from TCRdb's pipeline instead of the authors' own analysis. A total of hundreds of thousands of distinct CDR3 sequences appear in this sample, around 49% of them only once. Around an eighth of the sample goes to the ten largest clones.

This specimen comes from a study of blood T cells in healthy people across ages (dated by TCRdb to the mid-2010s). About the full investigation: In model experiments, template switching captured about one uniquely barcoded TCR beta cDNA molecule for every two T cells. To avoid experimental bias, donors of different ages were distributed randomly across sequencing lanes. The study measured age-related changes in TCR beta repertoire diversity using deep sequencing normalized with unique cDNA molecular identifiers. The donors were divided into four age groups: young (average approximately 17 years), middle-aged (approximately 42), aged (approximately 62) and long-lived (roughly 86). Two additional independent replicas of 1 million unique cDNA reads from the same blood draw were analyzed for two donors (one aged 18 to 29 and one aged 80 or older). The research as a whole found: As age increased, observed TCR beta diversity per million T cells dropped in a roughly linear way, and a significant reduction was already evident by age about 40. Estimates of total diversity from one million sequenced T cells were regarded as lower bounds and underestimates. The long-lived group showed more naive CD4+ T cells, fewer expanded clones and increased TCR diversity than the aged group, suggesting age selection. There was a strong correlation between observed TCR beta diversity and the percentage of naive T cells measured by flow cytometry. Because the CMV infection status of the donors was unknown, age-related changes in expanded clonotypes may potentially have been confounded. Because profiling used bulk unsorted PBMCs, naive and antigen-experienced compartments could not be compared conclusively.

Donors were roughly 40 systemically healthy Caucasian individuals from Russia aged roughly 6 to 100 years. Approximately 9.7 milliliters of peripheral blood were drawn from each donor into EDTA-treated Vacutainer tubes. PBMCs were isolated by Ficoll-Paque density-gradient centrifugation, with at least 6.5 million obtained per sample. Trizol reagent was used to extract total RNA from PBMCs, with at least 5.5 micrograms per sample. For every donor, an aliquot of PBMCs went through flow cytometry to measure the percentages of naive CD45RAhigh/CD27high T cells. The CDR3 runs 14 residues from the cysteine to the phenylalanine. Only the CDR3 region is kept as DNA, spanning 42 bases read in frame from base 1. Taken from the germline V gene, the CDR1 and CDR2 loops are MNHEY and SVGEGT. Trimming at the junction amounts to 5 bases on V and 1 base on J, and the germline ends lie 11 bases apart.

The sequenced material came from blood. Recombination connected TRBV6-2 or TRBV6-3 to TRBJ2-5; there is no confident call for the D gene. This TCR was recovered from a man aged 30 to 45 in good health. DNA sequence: TGTGCCAGCAGTCCCTCTCCCGCCCAAGAGACCCAGTACTTC. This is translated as CASSPSPAQETQYF.